This T cell receptor (beta chain) emerged from a study of blood T cell repertoires in COVID-19. At the level of the study: From T cells, B-cell-depleted T cells, or PBMCs came the material, which was cDNA or gDNA.

TCRdb's table, derived via immunoSEQ multiplex PCR, lists solely in-frame clones and lacks some. The data contain some 70,000 clones, 65% to 85% of them singletons. The CDR3 sequence is 13 residues long. Trimming shortened V by 6 bases and J by 0 bases, and 7 bases separated the two germline ends. Germline lookup yields CDR1 MNHEY and CDR2 SMNVEV (reference sequence). This TCR was sampled from a woman aged 50 to 65 with acute or convalescent COVID-19. The sequenced material came from peripheral blood. This rearrangement joins TRBV27 to TRBJ2-3; D is uncertain. The CDR3 loop is CASSIHSTDTQYF. CDR3 in DNA: TGTGCCAGCAGCATCCATAGCACAGATACGCAGTATTTT.